The clone carrying this TCR beta chain was detected only a few times. Its antigen remains unknown. For the second PCR, which ran for about 7 to 12 cycles, a sample-barcoded 5' primer and a J-beta primer mix were used. TCRdb analysed the 5' RACE reads with MiXCR anew, one entry per CDR3 protein. The data show around 970,000 distinct CDR3 sequences, with 45% to 60% seen just once and over 20% held by the top ten. This record belongs to a study of blood T cells in healthy people across ages. Study in general: Template-switching capture recovered about one barcoded beta molecule per two T cells.

Overall study results and limits: Whereas aged donors had fewer naive CD4+ cells, long-lived donors had more of them and higher diversity. It was not known whether donors were CMV positive (a possible confounder of expanded clonotype changes). There was a strong correlation between TCR beta diversity and naive T cell percentage.

Germline V lookup: CDR1 SGHDN, CDR2 FVKESK. The CDR3 is made up of 15 amino acids. After removal of 0 bases from V and 6 bases from J, the junction contained 4 bases not matched to a gene. The sequence came from a woman between 55 and 75 years old in good health. The rearrangement links TRBV14 to TRBJ2-1; TRBD2 agrees at 8 bases. The sample consisted of blood. CDR3 sequence reads: CASSQEFGRANEQFF. DNA for the CDR3: TGTGCCAGCAGCCAAGAGTTCGGGAGGGCCAATGAGCAGTTCTTC. The entire variable domain, with the rest obtained from reference TRBV14 and TRBJ2-1, is as follows: EAGVTQFPSHSVIEKGQTVTLRCDPISGHDNLYWYRRVMGKEIKFLLHFVKESKQDESGMPNNRFLAERTGGTYSTLKVQPAELEDSGVYFCASSQEFGRANEQFFGPGTRLTVL.